This T cell receptor (beta chain) was documented in a study of blood T cell repertoires in COVID-19. The CDR3 totals 15 residues. The V gene's germline CDR1 is SNHLY and CDR2 FYNNEI. V was clipped by 8 bases and J by 2 bases; unmatched bases: 8. The method was immunoSEQ multiplex PCR; TCRdb's version includes in-frame clones alone and lacks a portion of them. Found here are 350,000 to 450,000 clones, around 92% of them singletons; the top ten hold 1.7%. The sequenced material came from PBMCs or T cells enriched from blood (not recorded which). The chain recombines TRBV2 with TRBJ2-1; 8 bases fit TRBD1. The receptor comes from a woman in her thirties who had recovered from COVID-19. As DNA, the CDR3 is TGTGCCAGCGGCAGGACAGGGTTTCCCTACAATGAGCAGTTCTTC. It yields the protein CASGRTGFPYNEQFF.